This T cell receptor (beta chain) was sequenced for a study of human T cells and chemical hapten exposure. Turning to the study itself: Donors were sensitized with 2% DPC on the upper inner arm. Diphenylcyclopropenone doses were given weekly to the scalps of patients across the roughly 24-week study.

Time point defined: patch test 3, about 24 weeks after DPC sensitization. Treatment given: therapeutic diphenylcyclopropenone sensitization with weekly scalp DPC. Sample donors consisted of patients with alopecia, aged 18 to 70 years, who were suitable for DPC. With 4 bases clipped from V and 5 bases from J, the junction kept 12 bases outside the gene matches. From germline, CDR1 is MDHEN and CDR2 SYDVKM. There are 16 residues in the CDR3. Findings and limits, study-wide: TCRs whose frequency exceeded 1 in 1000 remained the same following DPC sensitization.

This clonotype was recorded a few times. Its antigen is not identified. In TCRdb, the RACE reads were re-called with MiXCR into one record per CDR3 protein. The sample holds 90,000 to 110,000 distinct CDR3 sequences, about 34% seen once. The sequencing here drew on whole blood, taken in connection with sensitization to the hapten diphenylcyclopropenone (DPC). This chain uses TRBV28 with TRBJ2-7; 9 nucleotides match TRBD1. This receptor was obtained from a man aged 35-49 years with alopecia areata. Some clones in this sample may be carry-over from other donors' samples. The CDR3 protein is CASSSRPNRGHHEQYF. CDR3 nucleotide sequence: TGTGCCAGCAGTTCCCGGCCAAACAGGGGGCATCACGAGCAGTACTTC.